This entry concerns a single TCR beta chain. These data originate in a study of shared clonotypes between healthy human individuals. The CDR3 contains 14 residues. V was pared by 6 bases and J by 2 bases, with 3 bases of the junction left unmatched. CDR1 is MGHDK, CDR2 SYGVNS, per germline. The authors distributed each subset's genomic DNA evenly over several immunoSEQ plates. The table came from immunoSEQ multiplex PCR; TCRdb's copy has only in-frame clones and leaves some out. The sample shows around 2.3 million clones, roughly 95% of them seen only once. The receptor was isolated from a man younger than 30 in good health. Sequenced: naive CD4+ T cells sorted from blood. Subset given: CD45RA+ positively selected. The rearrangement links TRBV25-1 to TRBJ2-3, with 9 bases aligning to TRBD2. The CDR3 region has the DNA TGTGCCAGCAGGGAGCGGGGGGCCACAGATACGCAGTATTTT. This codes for CASRERGATDTQYF.